This T cell receptor (beta chain) was recorded in a study of Graves' ophthalmopathy and Graves' hyperthyroidism. Notes on the study in general: Most thyroid clonotypes with frequency above 0.001 were detected in blood too.

The CDR3 consists of 15 residues. Germline V gives CDR1 SGHRS, CDR2 YFSETQ. For repertoire sequencing, the TCR beta CDR3 regions were amplified from RNA transcripts. HTBI-primed first-round RT-PCR preceded second-round multiplex PCR. TCRdb recomputed calls from the multiplex PCR reads with MiXCR, one row per CDR3 protein. Altogether about 700,000 distinct CDR3 sequences are present, roughly 40% being singletons, with the ten largest covering 35% to 55%. Points on this clonotype: The antigen remains unidentified. This may be a read error: a much more frequent sequence differs by one nucleotide.

Sequencing was performed on peripheral blood. This receptor was identified in an adult man with Graves' ophthalmopathy. This chain connects TRBV5-1 to TRBJ2-5, with D possibly being TRBD1 or TRBD2 (5 bases each). The CDR3 DNA reads TGCGCCAGCAGGTTGGCTGGGGGTTTCGGAGAGACCCAGTACTTC. Translating it yields CASRLAGGFGETQYF.